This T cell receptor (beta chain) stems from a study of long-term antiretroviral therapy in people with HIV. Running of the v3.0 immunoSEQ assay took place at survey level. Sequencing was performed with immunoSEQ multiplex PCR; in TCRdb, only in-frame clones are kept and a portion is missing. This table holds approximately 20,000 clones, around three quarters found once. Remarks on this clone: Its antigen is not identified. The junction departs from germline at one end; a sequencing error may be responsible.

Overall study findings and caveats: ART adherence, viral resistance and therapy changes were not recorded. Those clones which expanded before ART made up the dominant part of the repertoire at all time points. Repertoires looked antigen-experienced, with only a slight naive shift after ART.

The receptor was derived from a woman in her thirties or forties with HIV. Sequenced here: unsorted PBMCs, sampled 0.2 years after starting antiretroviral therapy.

CDR3 DNA: TGTGCCAGCAGCTTAGGGCAGGACCGACCGAACTTC. This translates into CASSLGQDRPNF. The chain carries TRBV7-8 and TRBJ2-7, with D unclear. Germline loops: CDR1 SGHVS, CDR2 FQNEAQ. This CDR3 contains 12 residues.